What follows describes a single TCR beta chain. Its antigen is not identified. This entry belongs to a study of vaccination and CD4 T cells after COVID-19. Treatment in this sample: roughly 11-day PBMC culture with coronavirus spike peptide pools or control peptides (ViraFEST assay). The PCR-positive dates, March through December 2020, came before the US Alpha, Beta and Delta variants. The Oncomine TCR Beta short-read assay generated sequence data from the DNA of cultured CD4+ T cells. TCRdb called the PCR reads again in MiXCR, with one record for every CDR3 protein. Of thousands of distinct CDR3 sequences listed, approximately 70% are singletons. The ends lost 2 bases at V and 6 bases at J; junction bases unmatched: 9. Germline CDR1 is KGHSH and CDR2 is LQKENI. The CDR3 consists of 15 residues.

Material for sequencing was CD4+ T cells from blood, cultured in vitro. This TCR derives from a human donor who had recovered from COVID-19. V usage is TRBV18 and J usage is TRBJ1-1; TRBD1 agrees at 7 bases. The CDR3 nucleotides read TGTGCCAGCTCACCAAAGTACAGGGGATCCGCTGAAGCTTTCTTT. Its protein is CASSPKYRGSAEAFF.